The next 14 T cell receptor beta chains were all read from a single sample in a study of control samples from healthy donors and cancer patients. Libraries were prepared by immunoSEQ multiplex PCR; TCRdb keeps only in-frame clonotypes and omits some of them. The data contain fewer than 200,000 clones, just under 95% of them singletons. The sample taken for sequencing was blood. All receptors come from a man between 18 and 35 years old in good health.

The CDR3 DNA is TGTGCCAGCAGCCCGATAGACAGGGTTTCGCTCGGCTACACCTTC. Protein product: CASSPIDRVSLGYTF. The chain recombines TRBV5-6 with TRBJ1-2; TRBD1 matches 7 bases. J lost 8 bases, V lost 4 bases, and 14 bases had no gene match. Germline V gene data show CDR1 as SGHDT and CDR2 as YYEEEE. The CDR3 runs 15 residues.

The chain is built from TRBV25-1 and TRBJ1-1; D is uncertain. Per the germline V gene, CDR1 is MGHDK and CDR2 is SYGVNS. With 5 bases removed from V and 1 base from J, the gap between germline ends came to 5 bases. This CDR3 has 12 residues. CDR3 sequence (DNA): TGTGCCAGCAGTCGGGGGAACACTGAAGCTTTCTTT. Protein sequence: CASSRGNTEAFF.

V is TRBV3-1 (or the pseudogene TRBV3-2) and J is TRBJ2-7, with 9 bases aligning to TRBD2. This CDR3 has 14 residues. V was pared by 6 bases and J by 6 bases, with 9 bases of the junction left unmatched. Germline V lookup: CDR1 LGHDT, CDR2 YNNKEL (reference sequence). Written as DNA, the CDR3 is TGTGCCAGCAGGGGAGCGGGGGGTCGCGGCGAGCAGTACTTC. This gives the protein CASRGAGGRGEQYF.

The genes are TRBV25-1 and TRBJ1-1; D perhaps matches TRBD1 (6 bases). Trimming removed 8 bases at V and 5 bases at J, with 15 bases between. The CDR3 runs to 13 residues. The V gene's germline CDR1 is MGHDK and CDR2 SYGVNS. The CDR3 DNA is TGTGCCAGCCAGGGGCAAGTGGGAACTGAAGCTTTCTTT. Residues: CASQGQVGTEAFF.

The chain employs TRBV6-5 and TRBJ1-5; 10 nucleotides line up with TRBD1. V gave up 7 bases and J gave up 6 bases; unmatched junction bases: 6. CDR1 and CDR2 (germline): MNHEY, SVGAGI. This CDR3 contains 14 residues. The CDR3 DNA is TGTGCCAGCATTAGGACAGGGGGAGGTCAGCCCCAGCATTTT. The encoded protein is CASIRTGGGQPQHF.

CDR3 DNA: TGCGCCAGCAGCTTCGAGGGGCTGGCCAAAAACATTCAGTACTTC. This translates into CASSFEGLAKNIQYF. The chain combines TRBV5-1 with TRBJ2-4, with D tentatively TRBD1 or TRBD2 (5 bases each). The CDR3 sequence is 15 residues long. The ends were cut back, 2 bases at V and 1 base at J, with 10 bases in the middle. The V gene's germline CDR1 is SGHRS and CDR2 YFSETQ. The variable domain in full, with the rest retrieved from reference TRBV5-1 and TRBJ2-4, is KAGVTQTPRYLIKTRGQQVTLSCSPISGHRSVSWYQQTPGQGLQFLFEYFSETQRNKGNFPGRFSGRQFSNSRSEMNVSTLELGDSALYLCASSFEGLAKNIQYFGAGTRLSVL.

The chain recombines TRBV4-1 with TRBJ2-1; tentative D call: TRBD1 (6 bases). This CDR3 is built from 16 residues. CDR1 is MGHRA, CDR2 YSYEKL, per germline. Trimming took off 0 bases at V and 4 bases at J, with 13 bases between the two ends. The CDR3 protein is CASSQDWGRGYNEQFF. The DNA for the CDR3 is TGCGCCAGCAGCCAAGATTGGGGCAGGGGATACAATGAGCAGTTCTTC.

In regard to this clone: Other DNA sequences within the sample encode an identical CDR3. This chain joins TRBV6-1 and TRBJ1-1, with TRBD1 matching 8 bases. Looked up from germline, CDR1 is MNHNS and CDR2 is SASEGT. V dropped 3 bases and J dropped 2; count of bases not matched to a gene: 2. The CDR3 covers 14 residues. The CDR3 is CASSEDRVNTEAFF. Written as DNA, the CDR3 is TGTGCCAGCAGTGAGGACAGGGTAAACACTGAAGCTTTCTTT.

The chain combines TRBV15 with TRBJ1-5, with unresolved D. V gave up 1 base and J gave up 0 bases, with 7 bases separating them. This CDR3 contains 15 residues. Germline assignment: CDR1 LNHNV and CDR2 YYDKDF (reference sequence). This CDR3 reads CATSRVRDSNQPQHF. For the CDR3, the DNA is TGTGCCACCAGCAGAGTAAGGGATAGCAATCAGCCCCAGCATTTT.

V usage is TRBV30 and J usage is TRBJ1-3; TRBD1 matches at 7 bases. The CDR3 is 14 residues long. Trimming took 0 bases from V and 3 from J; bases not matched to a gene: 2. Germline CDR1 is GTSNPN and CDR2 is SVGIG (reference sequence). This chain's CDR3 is CAWSVGTVGNTIYF. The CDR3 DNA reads TGTGCCTGGAGTGTTGGGACAGTTGGAAACACCATATATTTT. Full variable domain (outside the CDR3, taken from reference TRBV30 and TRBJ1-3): SQTIHQWPATLVQPVGSPLSLECTVEGTSNPNLYWYRQAAGRGLQLLFYSVGIGQISSEVPQNLSASRPQDRQFILSSKKLLLSDSGFYLCAWSVGTVGNTIYFGEGSWLTVV.

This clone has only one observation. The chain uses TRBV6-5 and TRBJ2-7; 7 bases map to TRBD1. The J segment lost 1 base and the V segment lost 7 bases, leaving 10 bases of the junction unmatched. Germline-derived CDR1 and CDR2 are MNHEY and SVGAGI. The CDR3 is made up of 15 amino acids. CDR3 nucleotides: TGTGCCAGCACTAGAAACCGGGACAGATCCTACGAGCAGTACTTC. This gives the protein CASTRNRDRSYEQYF.

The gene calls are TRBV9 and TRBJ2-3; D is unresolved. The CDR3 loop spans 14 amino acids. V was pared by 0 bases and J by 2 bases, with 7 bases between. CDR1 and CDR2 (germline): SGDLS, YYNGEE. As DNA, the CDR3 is TGTGCCAGCAGCGTAGTTGACTTCACAGATACGCAGTATTTT. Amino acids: CASSVVDFTDTQYF.

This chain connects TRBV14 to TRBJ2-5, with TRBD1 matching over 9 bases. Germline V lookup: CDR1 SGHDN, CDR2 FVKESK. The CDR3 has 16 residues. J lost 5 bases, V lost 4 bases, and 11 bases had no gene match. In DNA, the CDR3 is TGTGCCAGCAGCCCCGGACAGGGGCGAGGGATCGAGACCCAGTACTTC. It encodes CASSPGQGRGIETQYF.

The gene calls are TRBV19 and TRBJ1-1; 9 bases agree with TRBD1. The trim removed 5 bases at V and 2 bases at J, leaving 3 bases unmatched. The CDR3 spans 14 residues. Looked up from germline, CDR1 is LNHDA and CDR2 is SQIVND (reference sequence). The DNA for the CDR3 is TGTGCCAGTAGTCGGGACAGGGACAACACTGAAGCTTTCTTT. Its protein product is CASSRDRDNTEAFF.